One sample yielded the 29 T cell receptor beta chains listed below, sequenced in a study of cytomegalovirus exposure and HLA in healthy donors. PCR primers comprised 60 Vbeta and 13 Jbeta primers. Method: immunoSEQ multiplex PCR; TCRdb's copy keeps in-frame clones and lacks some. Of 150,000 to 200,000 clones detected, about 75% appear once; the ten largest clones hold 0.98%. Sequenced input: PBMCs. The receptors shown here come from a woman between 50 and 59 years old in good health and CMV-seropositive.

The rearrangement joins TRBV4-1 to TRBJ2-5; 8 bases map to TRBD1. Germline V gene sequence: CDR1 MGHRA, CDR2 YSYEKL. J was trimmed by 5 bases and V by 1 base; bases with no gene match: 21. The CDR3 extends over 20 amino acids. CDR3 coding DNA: TGCGCCAGCAGCCAAGTCTTAATTCCCGGGACAGGAACACCCCGGGAGACCCAGTACTTC. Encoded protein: CASSQVLIPGTGTPRETQYF.

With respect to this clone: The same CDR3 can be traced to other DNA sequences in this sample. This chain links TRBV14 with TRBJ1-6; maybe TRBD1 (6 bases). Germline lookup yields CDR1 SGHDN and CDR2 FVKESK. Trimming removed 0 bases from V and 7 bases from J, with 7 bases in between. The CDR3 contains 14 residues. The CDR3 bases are TGTGCCAGCAGCCAAGAAACAGGGAATTCACCCCTCCACTTT. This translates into CASSQETGNSPLHF.

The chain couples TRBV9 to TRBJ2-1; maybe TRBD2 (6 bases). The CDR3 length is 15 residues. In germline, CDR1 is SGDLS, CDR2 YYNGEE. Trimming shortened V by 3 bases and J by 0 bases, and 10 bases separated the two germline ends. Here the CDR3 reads CASSGGESSYNEQFF. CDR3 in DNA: TGTGCCAGCAGCGGGGGGGAGAGCTCCTACAATGAGCAGTTCTTC.

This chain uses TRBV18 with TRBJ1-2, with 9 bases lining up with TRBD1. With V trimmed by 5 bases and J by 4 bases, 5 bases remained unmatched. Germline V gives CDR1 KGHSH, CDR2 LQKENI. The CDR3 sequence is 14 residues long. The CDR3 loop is CASSSSQGAYGYTF. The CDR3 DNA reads TGTGCCAGCTCATCGTCACAGGGGGCCTATGGCTACACCTTC.

The CDR3 DNA sequence: TGTGCCAGCAGCCAAGTCGCTAGCGGAGAGACCCAGTACTTC. Residues: CASSQVASGETQYF. This chain joins TRBV4-2 and TRBJ2-5; 7 bases line up with TRBD2. Germline CDR1 reads LGHNA; CDR2 reads YNFKEQ. This CDR3 is 14 amino acids long. Unmatched junction bases numbered 3, after V lost 1 base and J lost 4 bases.

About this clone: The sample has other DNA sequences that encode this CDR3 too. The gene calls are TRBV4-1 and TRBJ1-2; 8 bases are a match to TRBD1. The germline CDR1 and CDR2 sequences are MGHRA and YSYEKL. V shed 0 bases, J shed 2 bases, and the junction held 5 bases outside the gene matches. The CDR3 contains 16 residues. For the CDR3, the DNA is TGCGCCAGCAGCCAAGACAGGACAGGGACGAACTATGGCTACACCTTC. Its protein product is CASSQDRTGTNYGYTF.

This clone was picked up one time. The CDR3: CAWSRREAFF. The CDR3 region has the DNA TGTGCCTGGAGCCGCAGGGAAGCTTTCTTT. The chain carries TRBV30 and TRBJ1-1; no reliable D call. The germline gives CDR1 GTSNPN, CDR2 SVGIG (reference sequence). CDR3 length: 10 residues. V lost 3 bases to trimming and J lost 8 bases, with 7 bases between them.

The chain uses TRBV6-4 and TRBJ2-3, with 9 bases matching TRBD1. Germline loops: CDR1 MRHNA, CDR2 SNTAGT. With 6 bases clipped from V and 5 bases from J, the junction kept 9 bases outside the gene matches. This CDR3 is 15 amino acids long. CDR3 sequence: CASRVGQGLRDTQYF. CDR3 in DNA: TGTGCCAGCAGGGTCGGACAGGGGCTGCGAGATACGCAGTATTTT.

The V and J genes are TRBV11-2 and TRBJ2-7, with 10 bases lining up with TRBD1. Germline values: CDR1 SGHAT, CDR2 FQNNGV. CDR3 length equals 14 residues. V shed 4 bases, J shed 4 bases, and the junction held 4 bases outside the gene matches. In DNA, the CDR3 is TGTGCCAGCAGCTCCGACAGGGGGCCATACGAGCAGTACTTC. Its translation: CASSSDRGPYEQYF.

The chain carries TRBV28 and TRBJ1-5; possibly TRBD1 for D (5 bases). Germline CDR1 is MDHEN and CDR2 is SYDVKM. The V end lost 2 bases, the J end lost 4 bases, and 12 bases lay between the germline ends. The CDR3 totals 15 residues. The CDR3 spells CASSLMPGQNQPQHF. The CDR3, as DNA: TGTGCCAGCAGTTTAATGCCAGGACAAAATCAGCCCCAGCATTTT.

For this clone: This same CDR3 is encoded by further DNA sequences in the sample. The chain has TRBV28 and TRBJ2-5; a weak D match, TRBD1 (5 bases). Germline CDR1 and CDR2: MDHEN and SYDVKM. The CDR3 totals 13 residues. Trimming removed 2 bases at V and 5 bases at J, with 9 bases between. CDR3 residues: CASSLGRVETQYF. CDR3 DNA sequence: TGTGCCAGCAGTTTAGGCAGGGTGGAGACCCAGTACTTC.

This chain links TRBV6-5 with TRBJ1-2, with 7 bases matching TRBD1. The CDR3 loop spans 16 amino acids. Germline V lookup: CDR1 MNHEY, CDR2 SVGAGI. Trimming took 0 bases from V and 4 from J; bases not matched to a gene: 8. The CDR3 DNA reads TGTGCCAGCAGTTACTCGACGGGACAGATACTCTATGGCTACACCTTC. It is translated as CASSYSTGQILYGYTF.

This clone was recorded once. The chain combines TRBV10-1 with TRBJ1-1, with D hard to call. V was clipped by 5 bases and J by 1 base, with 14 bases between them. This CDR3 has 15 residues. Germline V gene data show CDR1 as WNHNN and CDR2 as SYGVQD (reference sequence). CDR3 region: CASSPGNGWNTEAFF. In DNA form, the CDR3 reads TGCGCCAGCAGTCCGGGGAACGGGTGGAACACTGAAGCTTTCTTT.

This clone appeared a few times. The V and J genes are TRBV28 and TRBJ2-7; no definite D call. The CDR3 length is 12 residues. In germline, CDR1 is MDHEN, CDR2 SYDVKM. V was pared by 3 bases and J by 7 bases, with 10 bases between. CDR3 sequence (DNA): TGTGCCAGCAGTTTTCTCTCTCGGGAGCAGTACTTC. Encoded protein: CASSFLSREQYF.

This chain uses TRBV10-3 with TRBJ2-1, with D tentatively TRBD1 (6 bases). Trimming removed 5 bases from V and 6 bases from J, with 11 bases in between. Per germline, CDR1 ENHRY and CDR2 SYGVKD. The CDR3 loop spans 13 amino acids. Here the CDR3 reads CAISTGQSNEQFF. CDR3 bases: TGTGCCATCAGTACAGGACAGTCCAATGAGCAGTTCTTC.

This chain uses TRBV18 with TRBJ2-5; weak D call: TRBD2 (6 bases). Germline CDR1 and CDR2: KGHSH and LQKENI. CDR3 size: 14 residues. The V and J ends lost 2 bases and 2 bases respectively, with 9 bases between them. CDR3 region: CASSPSGDQETQYF. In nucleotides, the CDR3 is TGTGCCAGCTCACCATCGGGGGATCAAGAGACCCAGTACTTC.

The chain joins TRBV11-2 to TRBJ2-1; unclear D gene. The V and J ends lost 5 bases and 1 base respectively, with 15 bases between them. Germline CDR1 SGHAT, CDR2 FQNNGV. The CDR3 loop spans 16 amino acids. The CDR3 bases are TGTGCCAGCAGCCGTAAAATAGCCTCATCCTACAATGAGCAGTTCTTC. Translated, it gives CASSRKIASSYNEQFF.

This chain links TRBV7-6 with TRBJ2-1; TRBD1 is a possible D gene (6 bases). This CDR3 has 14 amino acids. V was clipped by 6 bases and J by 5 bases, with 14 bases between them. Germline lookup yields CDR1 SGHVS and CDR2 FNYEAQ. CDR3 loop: CASRPGDLDNEQFF. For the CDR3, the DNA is TGTGCCAGCAGACCAGGGGATCTAGACAATGAGCAGTTCTTC.

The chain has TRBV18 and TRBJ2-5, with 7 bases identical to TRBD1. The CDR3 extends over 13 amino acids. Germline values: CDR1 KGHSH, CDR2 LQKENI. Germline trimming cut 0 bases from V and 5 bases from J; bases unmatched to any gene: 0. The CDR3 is CASSPPRGETQYF. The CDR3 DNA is TGTGCCAGCTCACCACCCAGGGGGGAGACCCAGTACTTC.

CDR3 loop: CASSVDRSPYNEQFF. CDR3 bases: TGTGCCAGCAGTGTGGACAGGTCACCTTACAATGAGCAGTTCTTC. The V call is TRBV28, the J call TRBJ2-1; the match to TRBD1 covers 7 bases. The V gene end was trimmed by 5 bases and the J gene end by 4 bases; junction bases not matched to a gene: 8. Germline CDR1 and CDR2: MDHEN and SYDVKM. CDR3 size: 15 residues.

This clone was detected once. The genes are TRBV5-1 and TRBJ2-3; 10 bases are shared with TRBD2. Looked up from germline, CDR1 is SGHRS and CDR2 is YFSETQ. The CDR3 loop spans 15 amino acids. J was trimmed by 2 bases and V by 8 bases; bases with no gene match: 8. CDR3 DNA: TGCGCCAGTACTCTAGCGGGAGTCAACACAGATACGCAGTATTTT. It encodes CASTLAGVNTDTQYF.

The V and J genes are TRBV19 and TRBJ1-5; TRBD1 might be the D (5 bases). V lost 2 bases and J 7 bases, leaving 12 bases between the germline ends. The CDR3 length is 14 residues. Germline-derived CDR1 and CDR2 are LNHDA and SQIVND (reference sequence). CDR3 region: CASSISGRDQPQHF. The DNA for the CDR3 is TGTGCCAGTAGTATATCAGGGCGTGACCAGCCCCAGCATTTT.

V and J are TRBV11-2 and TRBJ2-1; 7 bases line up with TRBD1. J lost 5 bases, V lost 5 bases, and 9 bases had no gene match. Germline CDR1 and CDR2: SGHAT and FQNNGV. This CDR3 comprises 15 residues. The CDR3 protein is CASSKTGRRNNEQFF. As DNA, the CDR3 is TGTGCCAGCAGCAAGACAGGGCGTCGGAACAATGAGCAGTTCTTC. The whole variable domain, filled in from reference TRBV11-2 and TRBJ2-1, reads EAGVAQSPRYKIIEKRQSVAFWCNPISGHATLYWYQQILGQGPKLLIQFQNNGVVDDSQLPKDRFSAERLKGVDSTLKIQPAKLEDSAVYLCASSKTGRRNNEQFFGPGTRLTVL.

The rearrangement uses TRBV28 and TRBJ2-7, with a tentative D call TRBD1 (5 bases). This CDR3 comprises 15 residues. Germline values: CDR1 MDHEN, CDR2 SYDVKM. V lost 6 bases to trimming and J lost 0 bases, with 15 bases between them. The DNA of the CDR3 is TGTGCCAGCAGCCGCCTCGGACATATCTCCTACGAGCAGTACTTC. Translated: CASSRLGHISYEQYF.

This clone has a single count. CDR3 loop: CASSFTTRGTQYF. The CDR3 DNA sequence: TGTGCCAGCAGTTTTACGACACGGGGGACCCAGTACTTC. The rearrangement uses TRBV27 and TRBJ2-5; TRBD2 is a possible D gene (5 bases). CDR1 MNHEY and CDR2 SMNVEV come from the germline V gene (reference sequence). This CDR3 spans 13 amino acids. Trimming took 3 bases from V and 7 from J, leaving 12 bases between them.

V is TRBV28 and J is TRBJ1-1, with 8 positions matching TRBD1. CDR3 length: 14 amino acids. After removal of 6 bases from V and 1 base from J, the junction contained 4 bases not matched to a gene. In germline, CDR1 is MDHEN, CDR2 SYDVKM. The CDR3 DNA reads TGTGCCAGCAGGAAGGGACAGGCGAACACTGAAGCTTTCTTT. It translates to CASRKGQANTEAFF.

The CDR3 coding sequence is TGTGCCAGCCGAAGGGGCTACGAGCAGTACTTC. It encodes CASRRGYEQYF. The chain has TRBV27 and TRBJ2-7, with a weak D call TRBD1 (5 bases). Germline CDR1 reads MNHEY; CDR2 reads SMNVEV (reference sequence). The CDR3 is made up of 11 amino acids. V was shortened by 8 bases and J by 3 bases, with 8 bases between the two germline ends.

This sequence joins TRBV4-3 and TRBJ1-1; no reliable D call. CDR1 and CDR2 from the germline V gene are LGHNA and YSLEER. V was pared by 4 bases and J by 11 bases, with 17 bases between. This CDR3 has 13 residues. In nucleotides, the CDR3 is TGCGCCAGCAGCCTTGTAGAGTTCTCCTACGCTTTCTTT. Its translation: CASSLVEFSYAFF.

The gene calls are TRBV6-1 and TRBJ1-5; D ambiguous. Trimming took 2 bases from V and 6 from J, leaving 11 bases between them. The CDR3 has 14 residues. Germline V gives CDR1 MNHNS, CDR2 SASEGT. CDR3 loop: CASSESTTTQPQHF. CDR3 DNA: TGTGCCAGCAGTGAATCTACGACAACTCAGCCCCAGCATTTT.